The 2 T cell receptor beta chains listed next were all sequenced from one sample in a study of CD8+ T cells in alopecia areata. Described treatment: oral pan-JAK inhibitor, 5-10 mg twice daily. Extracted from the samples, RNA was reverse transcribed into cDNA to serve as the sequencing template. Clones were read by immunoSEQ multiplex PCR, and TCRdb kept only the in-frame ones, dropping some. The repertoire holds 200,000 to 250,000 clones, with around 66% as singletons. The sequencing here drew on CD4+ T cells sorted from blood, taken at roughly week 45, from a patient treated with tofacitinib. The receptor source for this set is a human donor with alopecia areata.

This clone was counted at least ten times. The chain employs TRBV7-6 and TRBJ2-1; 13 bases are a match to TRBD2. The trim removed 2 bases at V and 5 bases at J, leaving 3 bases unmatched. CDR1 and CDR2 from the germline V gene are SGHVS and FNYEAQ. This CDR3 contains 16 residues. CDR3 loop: CASSLTGLAGDNEQFF. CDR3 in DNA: TGTGCCAGCAGCTTAACAGGACTAGCGGGGGACAATGAGCAGTTCTTC. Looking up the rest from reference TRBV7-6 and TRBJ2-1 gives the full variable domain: GAGVSQSPRYKVTKRGQDVALRCDPISGHVSLYWYRQALGQGPEFLTYFNYEAQQDKSGLPNDRFSAERPEGSISTLTIQRTEQRDSAMYRCASSLTGLAGDNEQFFGPGTRLTVL.

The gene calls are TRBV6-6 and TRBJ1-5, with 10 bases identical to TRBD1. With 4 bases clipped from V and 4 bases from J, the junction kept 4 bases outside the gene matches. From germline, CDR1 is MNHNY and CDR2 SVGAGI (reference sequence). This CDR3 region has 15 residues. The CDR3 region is CASSSGTGENQPQHF. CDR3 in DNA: TGTGCCAGCAGTTCCGGGACAGGGGAGAATCAGCCCCAGCATTTT.